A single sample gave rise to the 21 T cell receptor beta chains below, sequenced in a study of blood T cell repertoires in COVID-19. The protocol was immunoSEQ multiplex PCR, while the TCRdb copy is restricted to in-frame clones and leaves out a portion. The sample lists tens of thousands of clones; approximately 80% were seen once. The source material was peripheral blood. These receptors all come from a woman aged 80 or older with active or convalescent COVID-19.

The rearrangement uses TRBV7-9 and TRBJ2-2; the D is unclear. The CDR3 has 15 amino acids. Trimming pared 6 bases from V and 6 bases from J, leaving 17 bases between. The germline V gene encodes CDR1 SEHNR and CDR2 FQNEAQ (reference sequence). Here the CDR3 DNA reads TGTGCCAGCAGTGCAGTCGGTAGTCGGGCCGGGGAGCTGTTTTTT. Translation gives CASSAVGSRAGELFF.

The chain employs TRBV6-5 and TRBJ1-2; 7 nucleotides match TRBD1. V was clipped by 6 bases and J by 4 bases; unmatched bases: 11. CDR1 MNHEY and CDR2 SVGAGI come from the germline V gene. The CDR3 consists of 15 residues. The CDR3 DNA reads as TGTGCCAGCAGCTCGCGACAGGGACGAGGCTATGGCTACACCTTC. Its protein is CASSSRQGRGYGYTF.

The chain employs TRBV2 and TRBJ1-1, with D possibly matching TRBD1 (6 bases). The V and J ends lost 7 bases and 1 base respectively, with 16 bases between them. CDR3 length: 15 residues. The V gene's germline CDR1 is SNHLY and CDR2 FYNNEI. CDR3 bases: TGTGCCAGCAAGGAAAACAGGGTCGGGAACACTGAAGCTTTCTTT. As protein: CASKENRVGNTEAFF. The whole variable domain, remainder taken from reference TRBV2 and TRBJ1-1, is EPEVTQTPSHQVTQMGQEVILRCVPISNHLYFYWYRQILGQKVEFLVSFYNNEISEKSEIFDDQFSVERPDGSNFTLKIRSTKLEDSAMYFCASKENRVGNTEAFFGQGTRLTVV.

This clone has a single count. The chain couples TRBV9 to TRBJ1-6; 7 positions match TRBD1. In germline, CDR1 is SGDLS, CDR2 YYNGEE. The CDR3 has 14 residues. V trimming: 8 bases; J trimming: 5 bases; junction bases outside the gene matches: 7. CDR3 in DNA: TGTGCCAGTGACAGGGCGGGCGATAATTCACCCCTCCACTTT. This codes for CASDRAGDNSPLHF.

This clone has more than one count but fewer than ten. This CDR3 is CSASLQAYGYTF. The CDR3 region has the DNA TGCAGTGCTAGTCTGCAGGCATATGGCTACACCTTC. This chain joins TRBV20-1 and TRBJ1-2, with no clear D. Germline V gene lookup returns CDR1 DFQATT and CDR2 SNEGSKA (reference sequence). V was trimmed by 3 bases and J by 5 bases, leaving 10 bases between them. This CDR3 is built from 12 residues.

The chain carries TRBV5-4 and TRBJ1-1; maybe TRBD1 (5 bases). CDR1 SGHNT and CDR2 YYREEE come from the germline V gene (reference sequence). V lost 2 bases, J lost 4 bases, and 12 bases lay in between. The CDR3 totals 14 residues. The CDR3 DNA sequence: TGTGCCAGCAGCTTTAAGGGGTCAGGCACTGAAGCTTTCTTT. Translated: CASSFKGSGTEAFF. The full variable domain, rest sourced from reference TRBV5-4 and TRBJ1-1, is ETGVTQSPTHLIKTRGQQVTLRCSSQSGHNTVSWYQQALGQGPQFIFQYYREEENGRGNFPPRFSGLQFPNYSSELNVNALELDDSALYLCASSFKGSGTEAFFGQGTRLTVV.

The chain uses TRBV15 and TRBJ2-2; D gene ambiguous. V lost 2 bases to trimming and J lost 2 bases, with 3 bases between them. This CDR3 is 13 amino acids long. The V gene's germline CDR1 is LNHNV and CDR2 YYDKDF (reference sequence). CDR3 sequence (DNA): TGTGCCACCAGCAGACTTAACACCGGGGAGCTGTTTTTT. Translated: CATSRLNTGELFF.

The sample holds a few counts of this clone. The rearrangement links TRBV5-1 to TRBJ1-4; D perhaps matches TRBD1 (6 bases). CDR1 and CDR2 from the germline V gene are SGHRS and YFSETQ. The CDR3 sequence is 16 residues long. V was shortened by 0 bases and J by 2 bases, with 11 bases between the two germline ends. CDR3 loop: CASSLGRGGTNEKLFF. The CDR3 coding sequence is TGCGCCAGCAGCTTGGGCAGGGGAGGGACTAATGAAAAACTGTTTTTT.

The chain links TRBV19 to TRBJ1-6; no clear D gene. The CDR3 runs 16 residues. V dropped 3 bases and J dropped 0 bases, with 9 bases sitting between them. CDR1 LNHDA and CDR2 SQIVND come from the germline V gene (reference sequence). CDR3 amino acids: CASSIREPSYNSPLHF. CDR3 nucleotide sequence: TGTGCCAGTAGTATTCGGGAACCCTCCTATAATTCACCCCTCCACTTT.

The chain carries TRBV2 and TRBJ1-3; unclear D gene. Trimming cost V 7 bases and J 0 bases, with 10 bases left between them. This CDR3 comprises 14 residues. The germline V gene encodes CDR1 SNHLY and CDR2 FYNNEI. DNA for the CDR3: TGTGCCAGCAAAGAGCTACTCTCTGGAAACACCATATATTTT. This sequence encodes CASKELLSGNTIYF.

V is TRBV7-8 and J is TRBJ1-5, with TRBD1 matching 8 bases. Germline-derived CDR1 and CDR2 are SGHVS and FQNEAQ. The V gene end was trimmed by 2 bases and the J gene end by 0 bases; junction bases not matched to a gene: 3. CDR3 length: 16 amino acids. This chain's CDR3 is CASSLQGAHSNQPQHF. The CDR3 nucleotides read TGTGCCAGCAGCTTACAGGGGGCCCATAGCAATCAGCCCCAGCATTTT. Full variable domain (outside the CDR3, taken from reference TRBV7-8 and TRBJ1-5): GAGVSQSPRYKVAKRGQDVALRCDPISGHVSLFWYQQALGQGPEFLTYFQNEAQLDKSGLPSDRFFAERPEGSVSTLKIQRTQQEDSAVYLCASSLQGAHSNQPQHFGDGTRLSIL.

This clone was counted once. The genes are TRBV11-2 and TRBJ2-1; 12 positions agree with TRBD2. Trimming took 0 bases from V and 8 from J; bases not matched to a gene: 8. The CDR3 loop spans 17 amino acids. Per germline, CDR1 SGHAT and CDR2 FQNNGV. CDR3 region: CASSLDRASGGAHEQFF. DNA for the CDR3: TGTGCCAGCAGCTTAGATAGAGCTAGCGGGGGGGCCCATGAGCAGTTCTTC.

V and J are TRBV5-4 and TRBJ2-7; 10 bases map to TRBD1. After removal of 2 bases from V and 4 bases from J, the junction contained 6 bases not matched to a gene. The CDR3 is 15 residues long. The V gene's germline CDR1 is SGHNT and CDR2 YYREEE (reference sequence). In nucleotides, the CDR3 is TGTGCCAGCAGCTTAAGGGACAGGGGAGGGTACGAGCAGTACTTC. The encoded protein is CASSLRDRGGYEQYF.

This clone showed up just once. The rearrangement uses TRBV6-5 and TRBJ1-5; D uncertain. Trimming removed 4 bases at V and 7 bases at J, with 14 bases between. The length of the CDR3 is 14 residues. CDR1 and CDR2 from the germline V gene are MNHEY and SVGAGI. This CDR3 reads CASSLTQGGQPQHF. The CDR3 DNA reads TGTGCCAGCAGTTTGACCCAAGGCGGGCAGCCCCAGCATTTT.

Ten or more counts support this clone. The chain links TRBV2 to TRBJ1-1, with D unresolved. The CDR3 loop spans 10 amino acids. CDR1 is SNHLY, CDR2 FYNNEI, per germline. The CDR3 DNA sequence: TGTTCCTCCTCCTATAATGAAGCTTTCTTT. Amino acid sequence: CSSSYNEAFF. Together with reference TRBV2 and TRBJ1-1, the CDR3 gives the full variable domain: EPEVTQTPSHQVTQMGQEVILRCVPISNHLYFYWYRQILGQKVEFLVSFYNNEISEKSEIFDDQFSVERPDGSNFTLKIRSTKLEDSAMYFCSSSYNEAFFGQGTRLTVV.

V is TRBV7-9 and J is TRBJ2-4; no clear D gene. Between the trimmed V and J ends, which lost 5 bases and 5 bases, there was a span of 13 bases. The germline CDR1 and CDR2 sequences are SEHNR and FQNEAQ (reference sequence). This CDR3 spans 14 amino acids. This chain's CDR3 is CASSPARAQNIQYF. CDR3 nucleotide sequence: TGTGCCAGCAGCCCAGCGCGTGCCCAAAACATTCAGTACTTC.

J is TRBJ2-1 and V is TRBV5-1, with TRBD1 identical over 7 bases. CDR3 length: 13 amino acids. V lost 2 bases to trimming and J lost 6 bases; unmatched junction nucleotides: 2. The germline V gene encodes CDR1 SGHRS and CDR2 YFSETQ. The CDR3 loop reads CASSFDRVNEQFF. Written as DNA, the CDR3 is TGCGCCAGCAGCTTTGACAGGGTCAATGAGCAGTTCTTC.

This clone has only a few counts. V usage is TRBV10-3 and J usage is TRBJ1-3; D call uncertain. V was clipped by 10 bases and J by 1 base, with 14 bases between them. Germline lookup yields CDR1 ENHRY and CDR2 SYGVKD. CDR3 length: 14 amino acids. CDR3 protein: CASWYGGSGNTIYF. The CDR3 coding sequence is TGTGCCAGCTGGTATGGAGGGTCTGGAAACACCATATATTTT.

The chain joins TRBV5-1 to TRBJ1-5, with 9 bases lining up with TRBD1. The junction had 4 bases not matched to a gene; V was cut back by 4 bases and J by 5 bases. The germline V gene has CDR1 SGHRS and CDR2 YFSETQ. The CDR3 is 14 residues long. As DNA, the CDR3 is TGCGCCAGCAGCACGACAGGGGGAGATCAGCCCCAGCATTTT. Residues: CASSTTGGDQPQHF.

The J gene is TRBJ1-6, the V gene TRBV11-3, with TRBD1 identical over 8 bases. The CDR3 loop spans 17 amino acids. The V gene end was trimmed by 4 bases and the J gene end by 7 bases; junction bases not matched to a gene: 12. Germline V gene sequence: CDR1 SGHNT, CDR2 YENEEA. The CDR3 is CASSSPDRGIWNSPLHF. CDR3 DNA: TGTGCCAGCAGCTCCCCCGACAGGGGAATTTGGAATTCACCCCTCCACTTT.

CDR3 residues: CAISEGDRGGYGYTF. CDR3 nucleotide sequence: TGTGCCATCAGTGAGGGAGACAGGGGGGGATATGGCTACACCTTC. V is TRBV10-3 and J is TRBJ1-2, with 9 positions matching TRBD1. Looked up from germline, CDR1 is ENHRY and CDR2 is SYGVKD. The trim removed 2 bases at V and 5 bases at J, leaving 6 bases unmatched. There are 15 residues in the CDR3.